This T cell receptor (beta chain) was sequenced for a study of T cells in Graves' hyperthyroidism and ophthalmopathy. V was pared by 5 bases and J by 10 bases, with 11 bases of the junction left unmatched. CDR3 length: 14 residues. Each patient was aged 18 to 65 and had newly diagnosed hyperthyroidism of under 2 months' duration. Cells are PBMCs isolated from about 10 ml of fresh blood. Amplified regions were TCR beta CDR3 sequences from RNA transcripts. HTBI primers were employed in a first-round RT-PCR of the TCR CDR3. Each CDR3 protein gets one entry after TCRdb re-called the multiplex PCR reads with MiXCR. The repertoire consists of roughly 740,000 distinct CDR3 sequences, with roughly 15% occurring once and the leading ten covering roughly 8%. Many counts were recorded for this clonotype.

The rearrangement joins TRBV12-3 or TRBV12-4 to TRBJ1-1; 9 bases match TRBD1. Sequenced: blood. This TCR came from a man younger than 35 with Graves' hyperthyroidism. The CDR3: CASSGDRDPFGAFF. The CDR3, as DNA: TGTGCCAGCAGTGGGGACAGGGACCCCTTTGGAGCTTTCTTT.